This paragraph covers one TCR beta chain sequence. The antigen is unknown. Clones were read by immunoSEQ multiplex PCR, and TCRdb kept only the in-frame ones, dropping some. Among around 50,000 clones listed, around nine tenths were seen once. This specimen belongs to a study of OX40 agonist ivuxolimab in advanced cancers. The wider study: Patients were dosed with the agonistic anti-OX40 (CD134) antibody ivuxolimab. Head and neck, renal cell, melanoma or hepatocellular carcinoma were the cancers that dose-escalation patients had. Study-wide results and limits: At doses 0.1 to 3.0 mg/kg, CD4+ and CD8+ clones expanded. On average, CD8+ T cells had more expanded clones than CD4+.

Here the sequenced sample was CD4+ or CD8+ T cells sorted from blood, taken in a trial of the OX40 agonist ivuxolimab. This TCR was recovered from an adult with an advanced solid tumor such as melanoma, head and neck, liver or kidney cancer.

The CDR3 nucleotides read TGCGCCAGCAGCCAAGCTCGGACAGGGGGTGTTCAAGAGACCCAGTACTTC. Translating it yields CASSQARTGGVQETQYF. The chain combines TRBV4-1 with TRBJ2-5; 10 positions agree with TRBD1. Losses at the gene ends were 1 base for V and 2 bases for J; bases not matched to a gene: 7. Germline V lookup: CDR1 MGHRA, CDR2 YSYEKL. The CDR3 is 17 amino acids.